This T cell receptor (beta chain) appears in the sequencing data of a study of T-cell reconstitution after alpha-beta-depleted transplantation in children. The CDR3 loop spans 16 amino acids. The V end lost 6 bases, the J end lost 0 bases, and 12 bases lay between the germline ends. Germline V CDR1 and CDR2: MNHEY, SVGAGI. This clonotype was counted ten times or more. The TCRbeta library incorporated unique molecular identifiers. TCRdb used MiXCR to reprocess the PCR reads, holding one entry per CDR3 protein. This sample carries roughly 200,000 distinct CDR3 sequences, approximately 6.6% of them seen once, and the ten largest clones take around 2.7%.

The sequencing here drew on PBMCs from the stem cell graft donor, taken from the stem cell graft. The rearrangement uses TRBV6-5 and TRBJ2-6; tentatively, D is TRBD2 (5 bases). The TCR originated in a human donor who donated a stem cell graft to a child with Wiskott-Aldrich syndrome. As DNA, the CDR3 is TGTGCCAGCAGAAGCCCCGGGGTCTCTGGGGCCAACGTCCTGACTTTC. This sequence encodes CASRSPGVSGANVLTF.